This TCR beta chain was captured in a study of blood T cell repertoires in COVID-19. This CDR3 contains 13 residues. CDR1 is LNHDA and CDR2 is SQIVND in the germline V gene (reference sequence). V lost 4 bases, J lost 4 bases, and 11 bases lay in between. Measured with immunoSEQ multiplex PCR; TCRdb has only the in-frame clones, and not every one. This sample has about 250,000 clones, with roughly 87% found just once. This chain joins TRBV19 and TRBJ2-7, with a tentative D call TRBD1 (5 bases). The receptor was isolated from a woman aged 35 to 49 who had recovered from COVID-19. Sequencing was done on a sample of peripheral blood. CDR3 residues: CASSTRAWYEQYF. Here the CDR3 DNA reads TGTGCCAGTAGTACCAGGGCTTGGTACGAGCAGTACTTC.